Ten or more counts support the clone carrying this T cell receptor (beta chain). Its antigen remains unidentified. Germline V gives CDR1 SGHDT, CDR2 YYEEEE. This CDR3 has 12 residues. Germline trimming cut 7 bases from V and 6 bases from J; bases unmatched to any gene: 3. The sample belongs to a study of blood T cells in healthy people across ages. Whole-study results and caveats: Using unsorted PBMCs precluded a conclusive naive versus antigen-experienced comparison.

A second PCR, run for roughly 7 to 11 cycles, used a sample-barcoded 5' primer plus a J-beta primer mix. A single record per CDR3 protein comes from TCRdb applying MiXCR to the 5' RACE reads. The sample includes approximately 780,000 distinct CDR3 sequences, roughly 26% of them seen just once. These sequences were also reported in another study, on T cells of mothers and their children.

Sequences were obtained from blood. The genes are TRBV5-6 and TRBJ2-1, with 8 nucleotides matching TRBD1. This TCR was sampled from a boy aged 10-17 years in good health. CDR3 loop: CASFGQGNEQFF. Written as DNA, the CDR3 is TGTGCCAGCTTTGGACAGGGCAATGAGCAGTTCTTC. The whole variable domain, filled in from reference TRBV5-6 and TRBJ2-1, reads DAGVTQSPTHLIKTRGQQVTLRCSPKSGHDTVSWYQQALGQGPQFIFQYYEEEERQRGNFPDRFSGHQFPNYSSELNVNALLLGDSALYLCASFGQGNEQFFGPGTRLTVL.